These T cell receptor beta chains were read from a single sample in a study of technical replicates of blood from a few donors. Sequencing used immunoSEQ multiplex PCR; TCRdb keeps in-frame clones, though not all of them. The sample carries roughly 80,000 clones, about 88% recorded once. The sample consisted of T cells isolated from PBMCs. The receptors originated from a human donor in good health. CDR3s include the opening cysteine and the closing phenylalanine or tryptophan. Fields, in order: D gene, V gene, clone size, J gene, CDR3 DNA, CDR3 protein. The D gene is left open where the match is weak. Clone size is not always given. Where it is, it says once, few, many or a class for expanded clones.

D gene: NA
V gene: TRBV19
clone size: NA
J gene: TRBJ2-5
CDR3 DNA: TGTGCCAGTAGTATCTTAGGAGAAGAGACCCAGTACTTC
CDR3 protein: CASSILGEETQYF

D gene: NA
V gene: TRBV6-1
clone size: NA
J gene: TRBJ2-2
CDR3 DNA: TGTGCCAGCCGCAACAGGGACGGAGGGGAGCTGTTTTTT
CDR3 protein: CASRNRDGGELFF

D gene: TRBD1
V gene: TRBV6-4
clone size: few
J gene: TRBJ1-2
CDR3 DNA: TGTGCCAGCAGTCCCGGGACAGGCTATGGCTACACCTTC
CDR3 protein: CASSPGTGYGYTF

D gene: TRBD2
V gene: TRBV25-1
clone size: NA
J gene: TRBJ2-7
CDR3 DNA: TGTGCCAGCAGTACCGGGACTAGCGGCTCCTACGAGCAGTACTTC
CDR3 protein: CASSTGTSGSYEQYF

D gene: TRBD1
V gene: TRBV29-1
clone size: NA
J gene: TRBJ2-5
CDR3 DNA: TGCAGCGTTGCAGACAGGGGAGAAGAGACCCAGTACTTC
CDR3 protein: CSVADRGEETQYF

D gene: TRBD2
V gene: TRBV19
clone size: NA
J gene: TRBJ2-7
CDR3 DNA: TGTGCCAGTAGTAGGGGGCTAGCGGGTACCTACGAGCAGTACTTC
CDR3 protein: CASSRGLAGTYEQYF

D gene: NA
V gene: TRBV6-6
clone size: NA
J gene: TRBJ2-1
CDR3 DNA: TGTGCCAGCAGCTCCTTACAGTATGAGCAGTTCTTC
CDR3 protein: CASSSLQYEQFF

D gene: TRBD1
V gene: TRBV5-5
clone size: NA
J gene: TRBJ1-5
CDR3 DNA: TGTGCCAGCAGCTCCGGGACAGGTAATCAGCCCCAGCATTTT
CDR3 protein: CASSSGTGNQPQHF

D gene: NA
V gene: TRBV28
clone size: once
J gene: TRBJ1-1
CDR3 DNA: TGTGCCAGCAGCCCTCAACACAGGAGGAACACTGAAGCTTTCTTT
CDR3 protein: CASSPQHRRNTEAFF

D gene: TRBD1
V gene: TRBV4-1
clone size: NA
J gene: TRBJ2-1
CDR3 DNA: TGCGCCAGCAGCCAACTAACAGGGGGCGCTGGGAATGAGCAGTTCTTC
CDR3 protein: CASSQLTGGAGNEQFF

D gene: TRBD2
V gene: TRBV5-3
clone size: once
J gene: TRBJ2-3
CDR3 DNA: TGTGCCAGAAGCTTGGCCTTGAGCGGGAGATGGGCAGATACGCAGTATTTT
CDR3 protein: CARSLALSGRWADTQYF

D gene: NA
V gene: TRBV10-3
clone size: NA
J gene: TRBJ1-2
CDR3 DNA: TGTGCCATCAGTGAGGCAGGGGTAAACTATGGCTACACCTTC
CDR3 protein: CAISEAGVNYGYTF

D gene: NA
V gene: TRBV7-6
clone size: NA
J gene: TRBJ2-3
CDR3 DNA: TGTGCCAGCAGCTTAAGCAGCGGGTACTCCACAGATACGCAGTATTTT
CDR3 protein: CASSLSSGYSTDTQYF

D gene: TRBD1
V gene: TRBV9
clone size: few
J gene: TRBJ1-1
CDR3 DNA: TGTGCCAGCAGCGTAGGGCAGGGGGGACTGAACACTGAAGCTTTCTTT
CDR3 protein: CASSVGQGGLNTEAFF

D gene: NA
V gene: TRBV4-1
clone size: NA
J gene: TRBJ1-4
CDR3 DNA: TGCGCCAGCAGCCAAAGAGACCAGGGATCTAATGAAAAACTGTTTTTT
CDR3 protein: CASSQRDQGSNEKLFF

D gene: TRBD1
V gene: TRBV14
clone size: NA
J gene: TRBJ1-1
CDR3 DNA: TGTGCCAGCAGCTACAGAATAGGGGACAGCCTATACTCCACTGAAGCTTTCTTT
CDR3 protein: CASSYRIGDSLYSTEAFF

D gene: NA
V gene: TRBV4-1
clone size: NA
J gene: TRBJ2-1
CDR3 DNA: TGCGCCAGCAGCCATTTTGCGGGGGCGAATGAGCAGTTCTTC
CDR3 protein: CASSHFAGANEQFF

D gene: NA
V gene: TRBV9
clone size: once
J gene: TRBJ2-7
CDR3 DNA: TGTGCCAGCAGCGTATCAGGGGTGGGTGACGAGCAGTACTTC
CDR3 protein: CASSVSGVGDEQYF

D gene: NA
V gene: TRBV2
clone size: few
J gene: TRBJ1-2
CDR3 DNA: TGTGCCAGCAGTGGGACAGAGTATGGCTACACCTTC
CDR3 protein: CASSGTEYGYTF

D gene: NA
V gene: TRBV6-5
clone size: few
J gene: TRBJ1-1
CDR3 DNA: TGTGCCAGCAGTTACGCAGGGTTGAACACTGAAGCTTTCTTT
CDR3 protein: CASSYAGLNTEAFF

D gene: TRBD1
V gene: TRBV10-2
clone size: NA
J gene: TRBJ1-2
CDR3 DNA: TGCGCCAGCAGTGGGACAGGGGGCGACTATGGCTACACCTTC
CDR3 protein: CASSGTGGDYGYTF

D gene: NA
V gene: TRBV19
clone size: NA
J gene: TRBJ1-2
CDR3 DNA: TGTGCCAGTAGTACCCATTCCTACCTAAACTATGGCTACACCTTC
CDR3 protein: CASSTHSYLNYGYTF

D gene: TRBD2
V gene: TRBV5-1
clone size: NA
J gene: TRBJ2-1
CDR3 DNA: TGCGCCAGCAGCTTGAGACTAGCGGGAGGATCTGGTGAGCAGTTCTTC
CDR3 protein: CASSLRLAGGSGEQFF

D gene: TRBD2
V gene: TRBV30
clone size: NA
J gene: TRBJ2-3
CDR3 DNA: TGTGCGCTAGCGGGCGGCACAGATACGCAGTATTTT
CDR3 protein: CALAGGTDTQYF

D gene: TRBD2
V gene: TRBV30
clone size: NA
J gene: TRBJ2-1
CDR3 DNA: TGTGCCTGGAGCGGAAAGACTAGCGGGAGGTACAATGAGCAGTTCTTC
CDR3 protein: CAWSGKTSGRYNEQFF

D gene: NA
V gene: TRBV19
clone size: NA
J gene: TRBJ1-2
CDR3 DNA: TGTGCCAGTAGTCTCCGGGAGGCTAACTATGGCTACACCTTC
CDR3 protein: CASSLREANYGYTF

D gene: TRBD1
V gene: TRBV7-3
clone size: NA
J gene: TRBJ2-7
CDR3 DNA: TGTGCCAGCAGCTTGGGGGGACAGGGGGTTTACGAGCAGTACTTC
CDR3 protein: CASSLGGQGVYEQYF

D gene: NA
V gene: TRBV23-1
clone size: NA
J gene: TRBJ1-5
CDR3 DNA: TGCGCCAGCAGTCTTCTAGGGACAAAATCCAATCAGCCCCAGCATTTT
CDR3 protein: CASSLLGTKSNQPQHF

D gene: NA
V gene: TRBV29-1
clone size: NA
J gene: TRBJ2-1
CDR3 DNA: TGCAGCGTTGAAGATCAGGGGCCCTATGAGCAGTTCTTC
CDR3 protein: CSVEDQGPYEQFF

D gene: TRBD1
V gene: TRBV30
clone size: few
J gene: TRBJ1-1
CDR3 DNA: TGTGCCTCCCCGGGACAGATGAACACTGAAGCTTTCTTT
CDR3 protein: CASPGQMNTEAFF

D gene: NA
V gene: TRBV18
clone size: few
J gene: TRBJ2-7
CDR3 DNA: TGTGCCAGCTCACCAGGCCGCTACGAGCAGTACTTC
CDR3 protein: CASSPGRYEQYF

D gene: NA
V gene: TRBV6-6
clone size: NA
J gene: TRBJ2-2
CDR3 DNA: TGTGCCAGCAGATACACTCTAGCTAAGACCGGGGAGCTGTTTTTT
CDR3 protein: CASRYTLAKTGELFF

D gene: NA
V gene: TRBV5-1
clone size: NA
J gene: TRBJ2-2
CDR3 DNA: TGCGCCAGCAGCTTAAGGGAGTCCGGGGAGCTGTTTTTT
CDR3 protein: CASSLRESGELFF

D gene: TRBD2
V gene: TRBV6-5
clone size: NA
J gene: TRBJ2-1
CDR3 DNA: TGTGCCAGCAGTTACGAGGTAGCGGGAGTTAATGAGCAGTTCTTC
CDR3 protein: CASSYEVAGVNEQFF

D gene: TRBD1
V gene: TRBV18
clone size: NA
J gene: TRBJ2-1
CDR3 DNA: TGTGCCAGCTCACCACGACAGGGCAACAATGAGCAGTTCTTC
CDR3 protein: CASSPRQGNNEQFF

D gene: NA
V gene: TRBV5-4
clone size: many
J gene: TRBJ1-2
CDR3 DNA: TGTGCCAGCAGCTTGTCGGAGTATGGCTACACCTTC
CDR3 protein: CASSLSEYGYTF

D gene: NA
V gene: TRBV13
clone size: NA
J gene: TRBJ2-7
CDR3 DNA: TGTGCCAGCAGCTTAGGCCTCCAGCGGGTGTCCTCCTACGAGCAGTACTTC
CDR3 protein: CASSLGLQRVSSYEQYF

D gene: TRBD1
V gene: TRBV6-4
clone size: NA
J gene: TRBJ2-5
CDR3 DNA: TGTGCCACCCCAATAGGGACAGGCGGAGAGACCCAGTACTTC
CDR3 protein: CATPIGTGGETQYF

D gene: TRBD1
V gene: TRBV6-1
clone size: once
J gene: TRBJ1-2
CDR3 DNA: TGTGCCAGCAGTGGTCTATACAGGACAGGGGAAAGAACCTTC
CDR3 protein: CASSGLYRTGERTF

D gene: NA
V gene: TRBV5-4
clone size: NA
J gene: TRBJ2-3
CDR3 DNA: TGTGCCAGCAGCCTACTAATGCCGCGGCTAGGTCGGGATACGCAGTATTTT
CDR3 protein: CASSLLMPRLGRDTQYF

D gene: TRBD1
V gene: TRBV27
clone size: NA
J gene: TRBJ1-5
CDR3 DNA: TGTGCCAGCAGTCGACTCTTAGCCGGGGACAGGGAAAATAGCAATCAGCCCCAGCATTTT
CDR3 protein: CASSRLLAGDRENSNQPQHF

D gene: NA
V gene: TRBV2
clone size: NA
J gene: TRBJ2-2
CDR3 DNA: TGTGCCAGCACTTCCGAGGGACTTCTAAACACCGGGGAGCTGTTTTTT
CDR3 protein: CASTSEGLLNTGELFF

D gene: TRBD1
V gene: TRBV19
clone size: NA
J gene: TRBJ2-2
CDR3 DNA: TGTGCCAGTAGTCCCTTCAGGGGGCACGGGGAGCTGTTTTTT
CDR3 protein: CASSPFRGHGELFF